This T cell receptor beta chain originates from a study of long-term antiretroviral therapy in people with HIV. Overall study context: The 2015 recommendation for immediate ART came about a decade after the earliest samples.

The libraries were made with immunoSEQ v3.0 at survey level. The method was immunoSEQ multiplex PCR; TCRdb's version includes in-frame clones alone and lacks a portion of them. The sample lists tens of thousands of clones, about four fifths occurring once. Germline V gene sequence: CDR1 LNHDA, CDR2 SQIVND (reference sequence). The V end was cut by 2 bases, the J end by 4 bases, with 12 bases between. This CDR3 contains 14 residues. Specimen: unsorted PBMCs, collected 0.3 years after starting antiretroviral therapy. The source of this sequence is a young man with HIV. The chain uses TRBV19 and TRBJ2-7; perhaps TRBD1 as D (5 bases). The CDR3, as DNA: TGTGCCAGTAGTATATCTACAGGCGATTACGAGCAGTACTTC. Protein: CASSISTGDYEQYF.